This entry concerns a single T cell receptor beta chain. This record belongs to a study of shared T cell receptors in the human thymus. The germline V gene has CDR1 SNHLY and CDR2 FYNNEI. The CDR3 consists of 13 residues. The germline V and J ends were trimmed by 10 bases and 4 bases, with 13 bases remaining between them. Sequencing used immunoSEQ multiplex PCR; TCRdb keeps in-frame clones, though not all of them. The table shows roughly 700,000 clones, with around 87% occurring only once. The same sample was also used in a study of human thymus T cells. This second report adds: Corrective surgery for congenital heart defects was being performed on the healthy Finnish infants who were the donors. Thymus pieces cut out during corrective heart surgery were the tissue that was used. Both thymic and peripheral blood repertoires showed apparently biased V and J usage. Related research found strongly overlapping thymic repertoires in unrelated individuals.

The source is a boy under two years old with a congenital heart defect. The chain links TRBV2 to TRBJ2-2; possible D gene TRBD2, 6 bases. The sample was thymocytes. CDR3 region: CAILEGPTGELFF. The DNA for the CDR3 is TGTGCCATCTTGGAGGGTCCCACCGGGGAGCTGTTTTTT.